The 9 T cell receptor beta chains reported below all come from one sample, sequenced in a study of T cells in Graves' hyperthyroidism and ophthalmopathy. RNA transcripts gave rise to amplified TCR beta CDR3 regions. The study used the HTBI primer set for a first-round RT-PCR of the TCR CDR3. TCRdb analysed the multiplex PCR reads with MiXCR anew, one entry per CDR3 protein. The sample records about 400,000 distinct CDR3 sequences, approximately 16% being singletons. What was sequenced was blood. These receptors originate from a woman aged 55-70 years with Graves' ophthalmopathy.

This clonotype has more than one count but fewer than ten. The CDR3 is CASSKRTGPYNEQFF. The CDR3 nucleotides are TGTGCCAGCAGTAAGCGGACAGGACCCTACAATGAGCAGTTCTTC. The V call is TRBV28, the J call TRBJ2-1; 7 bases are a match to TRBD1. V lost 5 bases and J lost 2; bases outside the gene matches: 6. CDR3 length equals 15 residues. Per germline, CDR1 MDHEN and CDR2 SYDVKM.

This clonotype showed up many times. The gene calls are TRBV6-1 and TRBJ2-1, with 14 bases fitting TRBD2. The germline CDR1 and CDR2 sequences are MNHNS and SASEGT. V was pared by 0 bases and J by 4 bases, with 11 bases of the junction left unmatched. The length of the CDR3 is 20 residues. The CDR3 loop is CASSEAGGTSGRRRYNEQFF. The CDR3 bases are TGTGCCAGCAGTGAAGCGGGGGGGACTAGCGGGAGAAGAAGATACAATGAGCAGTTCTTC.

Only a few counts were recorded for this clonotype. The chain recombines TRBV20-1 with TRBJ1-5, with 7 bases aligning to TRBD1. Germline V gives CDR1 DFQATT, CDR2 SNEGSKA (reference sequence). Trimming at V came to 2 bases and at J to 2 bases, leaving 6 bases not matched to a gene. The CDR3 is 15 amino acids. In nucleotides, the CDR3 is TGCAGTGCTAGATTGGGGACAGCAGGCAATCAGCCCCAGCATTTT. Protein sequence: CSARLGTAGNQPQHF.

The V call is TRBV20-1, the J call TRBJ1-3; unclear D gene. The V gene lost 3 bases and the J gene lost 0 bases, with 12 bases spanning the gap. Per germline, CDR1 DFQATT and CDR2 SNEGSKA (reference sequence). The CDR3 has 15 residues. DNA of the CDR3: TGCAGTGCTAGGATGACGCCGAGCTCTGGAAACACCATATATTTT. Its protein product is CSARMTPSSGNTIYF.

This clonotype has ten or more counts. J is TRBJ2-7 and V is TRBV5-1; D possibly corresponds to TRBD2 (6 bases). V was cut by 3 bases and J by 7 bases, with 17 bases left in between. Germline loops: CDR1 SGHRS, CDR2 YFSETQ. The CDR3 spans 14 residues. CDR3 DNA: TGCGCCAGCAGCTCGGGACTGGTCGGGTCGGAGCAGTACTTC. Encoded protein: CASSSGLVGSEQYF.

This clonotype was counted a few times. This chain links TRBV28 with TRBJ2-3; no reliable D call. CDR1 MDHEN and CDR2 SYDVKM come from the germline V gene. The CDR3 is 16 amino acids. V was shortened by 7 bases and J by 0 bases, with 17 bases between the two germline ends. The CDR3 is CASTPLGLASTDTQYF. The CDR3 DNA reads TGTGCCAGCACTCCCCTAGGTTTGGCTAGCACAGATACGCAGTATTTT.

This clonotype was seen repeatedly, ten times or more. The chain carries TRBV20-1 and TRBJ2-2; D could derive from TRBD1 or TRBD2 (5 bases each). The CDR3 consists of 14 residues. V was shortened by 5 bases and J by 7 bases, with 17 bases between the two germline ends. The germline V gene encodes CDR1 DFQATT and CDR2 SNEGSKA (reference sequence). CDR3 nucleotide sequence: TGCAGTGCTGCCCGGGACCCCTCAAGCGGGGAGCTGTTTTTT. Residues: CSAARDPSSGELFF.

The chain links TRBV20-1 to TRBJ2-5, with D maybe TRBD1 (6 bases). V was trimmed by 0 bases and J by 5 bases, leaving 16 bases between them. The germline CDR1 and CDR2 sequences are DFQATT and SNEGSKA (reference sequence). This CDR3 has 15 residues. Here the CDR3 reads CSARDLNRVDETQYF. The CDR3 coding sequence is TGCAGTGCTAGAGATCTTAACAGGGTCGACGAGACCCAGTACTTC.

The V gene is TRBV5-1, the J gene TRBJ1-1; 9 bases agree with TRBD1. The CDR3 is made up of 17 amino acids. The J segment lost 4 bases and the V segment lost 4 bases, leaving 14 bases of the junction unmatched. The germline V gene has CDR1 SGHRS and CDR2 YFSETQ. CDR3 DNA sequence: TGCGCCAGCAGCCCGCCACGGGGACAGGGAAAGGGCACTGAAGCTTTCTTT. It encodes CASSPPRGQGKGTEAFF.